Following are 27 T cell receptor beta chains from one sample sequenced in a study of PD-1 blockade in classical Hodgkin lymphoma. TCRdb's copy holds only in-frame clones and misses some; the assay was immunoSEQ multiplex PCR. This table has tens of thousands of clones, around 74% appearing once. The time point was: cycle 4 day 1 (C4D1), after 6 weeks of nivolumab. Each patient's relapse followed autologous stem cell transplantation, and brentuximab vedotin exposure varied. The source was peripheral blood mononuclear cells (PBMCs), collected before the fourth cycle of nivolumab. These receptors came from a human donor with classical Hodgkin lymphoma.

The CDR3, as DNA: TGCGCCAGCAGCCAAGATTTTACAGGGACGGGCTACACCTTC. Its protein is CASSQDFTGTGYTF. The V gene is TRBV4-3, the J gene TRBJ1-2, with D perhaps TRBD1 (6 bases). Germline-derived CDR1 and CDR2 are LGHNA and YSLEER. The V and J ends lost 0 bases and 8 bases respectively, with 13 bases between them. There are 14 residues in the CDR3.

This chain uses TRBV9 with TRBJ2-2; D unclear. CDR1 is SGDLS, CDR2 YYNGEE, per germline. CDR3 length: 13 residues. The germline V and J ends were trimmed by 3 bases and 5 bases, with 8 bases remaining between them. The CDR3 sequence is CASSATGTGELFF. The CDR3 coding sequence is TGTGCCAGCAGCGCTACGGGTACCGGGGAGCTGTTTTTT.

This clone was recorded a few times. The rearrangement joins TRBV28 to TRBJ1-5, with a tentative D call TRBD1 (5 bases). The germline V and J ends were trimmed by 5 bases and 0 bases, with 14 bases remaining between them. Germline CDR1 reads MDHEN; CDR2 reads SYDVKM. The length of the CDR3 is 16 residues. The chain's CDR3 is CASSPAGGTSNQPQHF. In DNA form, the CDR3 reads TGTGCCAGCAGTCCGGCTGGTGGGACTAGCAATCAGCCCCAGCATTTT.

This clone turned up a few times. This chain links TRBV27 with TRBJ1-3; no definite D call. Trimming shortened V by 2 bases and J by 8 bases, and 16 bases separated the two germline ends. This CDR3 comprises 15 residues. The V gene's germline CDR1 is MNHEY and CDR2 SMNVEV (reference sequence). CDR3 coding DNA: TGTGCCAGCAGTTTAATCCGGGATAAGAGCGACACCATATATTTT. It encodes CASSLIRDKSDTIYF.

This chain's CDR3 is CASSPRTGVAYGYTF. DNA for the CDR3: TGTGCCAGCAGCCCCCGGACAGGGGTGGCCTATGGCTACACCTTC. V gene TRBV7-9 combines with J gene TRBJ1-2; 9 bases are a match to TRBD1. This CDR3 is 15 amino acids long. The germline V gene encodes CDR1 SEHNR and CDR2 FQNEAQ (reference sequence). The V segment lost 5 bases and the J segment 4 bases; nucleotides outside the gene matches: 8.

The CDR3: CASSRGLDNSPLHF. CDR3 in DNA: TGCGCCAGCAGCCGGGGACTTGATAATTCACCCCTCCACTTT. This chain joins TRBV4-1 and TRBJ1-6, with D possibly matching TRBD1 (5 bases). This CDR3 comprises 14 residues. CDR1 and CDR2 from the germline V gene are MGHRA and YSYEKL. Trimming stripped 4 bases from V and 5 bases from J, with 9 bases between.

This clone appeared a few times. This sequence joins TRBV4-1 and TRBJ2-4; possibly TRBD2 for D (5 bases). Trimming took off 1 base at V and 0 bases at J, with 13 bases between the two ends. The CDR3 contains 17 residues. The germline gives CDR1 MGHRA, CDR2 YSYEKL. The CDR3 is CASSQGGLILAKNIQYF. For the CDR3, the DNA is TGCGCCAGCAGCCAAGGAGGGTTGATACTAGCCAAAAACATTCAGTACTTC.

The chain joins TRBV2 to TRBJ2-5; D is ambiguous. Trimming stripped 6 bases from V and 5 bases from J, with 13 bases between. Germline V gene data show CDR1 as SNHLY and CDR2 as FYNNEI. The CDR3 consists of 13 residues. For the CDR3, the DNA is TGTGCCAGCAGATATGGGGAAACGGAGACCCAGTACTTC. Translating gives CASRYGETETQYF. The full variable domain, rest sourced from reference TRBV2 and TRBJ2-5, is EPEVTQTPSHQVTQMGQEVILRCVPISNHLYFYWYRQILGQKVEFLVSFYNNEISEKSEIFDDQFSVERPDGSNFTLKIRSTKLEDSAMYFCASRYGETETQYFGPGTRLLVL.

The J gene is TRBJ1-5, the V gene TRBV6-4; TRBD1 matches at 11 bases. Trimming took 4 bases from V and 4 from J; bases not matched to a gene: 6. There are 16 residues in the CDR3. Germline lookup yields CDR1 MRHNA and CDR2 SNTAGT. CDR3 in DNA: TGTGCCAGCAGTGTCCGGGACAGGGGGGCAAATCAGCCCCAGCATTTT. Its protein product is CASSVRDRGANQPQHF.

The gene calls are TRBV4-1 and TRBJ2-1; unclear D gene. This CDR3 spans 16 amino acids. Germline assignment: CDR1 MGHRA and CDR2 YSYEKL. Trimming shortened V by 4 bases and J by 5 bases, and 18 bases separated the two germline ends. This CDR3 reads CASSPTLASRDNEQFF. For the CDR3, the DNA is TGCGCCAGCAGCCCGACCCTGGCGAGCCGAGACAATGAGCAGTTCTTC.

The gene calls are TRBV10-3 and TRBJ1-2; 8 positions match TRBD1. Trimming cost V 0 bases and J 6 bases; bases outside gene matches: 12. Germline V lookup: CDR1 ENHRY, CDR2 SYGVKD. This CDR3 is built from 17 residues. In DNA form, the CDR3 reads TGTGCCATCAGTGAGTCGAGTCCAGGGGGCAGAAGAAATGGCTACACCTTC. It codes for CAISESSPGGRRNGYTF.

J is TRBJ1-2 and V is TRBV7-2; tentative D call: TRBD1 (6 bases). This CDR3 has 14 residues. Trimming removed 5 bases at V and 2 bases at J, with 12 bases between. From germline, CDR1 is SGHTA and CDR2 FQGNSA. CDR3 coding DNA: TGTGCCAGCAGCCTAAATACAGGGAACTATGGCTACACCTTC. It encodes CASSLNTGNYGYTF.

The rearrangement uses TRBV18 and TRBJ1-1; D is undetermined. This CDR3 contains 14 residues. Germline CDR1 is KGHSH and CDR2 is LQKENI. V was cut by 4 bases and J by 0 bases, with 9 bases left in between. The CDR3 sequence: CASSRVAMNTEAFF. The CDR3 bases are TGTGCCAGCTCACGGGTGGCGATGAACACTGAAGCTTTCTTT.

The chain recombines TRBV5-5 with TRBJ1-3, with 7 bases aligning to TRBD1. CDR3 length: 15 amino acids. With 3 bases clipped from V and 2 bases from J, the junction kept 5 bases outside the gene matches. From germline, CDR1 is SGHKS and CDR2 YYEKEE (reference sequence). The CDR3 DNA sequence: TGTGCCAGCAGCTCCGACAGGGAAGCTGGAAACACCATATATTTT. Protein sequence: CASSSDREAGNTIYF. The full variable domain, rest sourced from reference TRBV5-5 and TRBJ1-3, is DAGVTQSPTHLIKTRGQQVTLRCSPISGHKSVSWYQQVLGQGPQFIFQYYEKEERGRGNFPDRFSARQFPNYSSELNVNALLLGDSALYLCASSSDREAGNTIYFGEGSWLTVV.

V usage is TRBV7-9 and J usage is TRBJ2-3, with 7 bases identical to TRBD2. Losses at the gene ends were 4 bases for V and 0 bases for J; bases not matched to a gene: 13. The CDR3 loop spans 18 amino acids. The germline V gene encodes CDR1 SEHNR and CDR2 FQNEAQ (reference sequence). CDR3 coding DNA: TGTGCCAGCAGCTCTCTAACCCATCTAGCGGAAAGCACAGATACGCAGTATTTT. Protein: CASSSLTHLAESTDTQYF.

This chain links TRBV2 with TRBJ2-4; D gene unclear. The CDR3 has 13 amino acids. CDR1 and CDR2 (germline): SNHLY, FYNNEI. Trimming removed 11 bases at V and 5 bases at J, with 16 bases between. CDR3 protein: CASQLDGQNIQYF. CDR3 nucleotide sequence: TGTGCCTCCCAACTGGACGGGCAAAACATTCAGTACTTC.

This chain uses TRBV10-1 with TRBJ2-2, with 8 bases lining up with TRBD1. Per the germline V gene, CDR1 is WNHNN and CDR2 is SYGVQD (reference sequence). The CDR3 runs to 14 residues. The V segment lost 8 bases and the J segment 4 bases; nucleotides outside the gene matches: 6. This CDR3 reads CASAPDRATGELFF. CDR3 DNA sequence: TGCGCCAGCGCTCCGGACAGGGCCACCGGGGAGCTGTTTTTT.

V is TRBV19 and J is TRBJ1-5; weak D call: TRBD1 (5 bases). The germline V gene has CDR1 LNHDA and CDR2 SQIVND (reference sequence). The CDR3 runs to 12 residues. V lost 1 base and J 12 bases, leaving 10 bases between the germline ends. For the CDR3, the DNA is TGTGCCAGTAGTATAGGTTTCGGGGGCCAGCATTTT. Protein product: CASSIGFGGQHF.

The sample holds many counts of this clone. The gene calls are TRBV6-1 and TRBJ2-7, with D uncertain. V was cut by 5 bases and J by 0 bases, with 5 bases left in between. CDR1 MNHNS and CDR2 SASEGT come from the germline V gene. This CDR3 has 12 residues. CDR3 nucleotide sequence: TGTGCCAGCAGTCAGAGCTCCTACGAGCAGTACTTC. Its protein is CASSQSSYEQYF.

The V and J genes are TRBV2 and TRBJ1-2; D is unresolved. The ends were cut back, 3 bases at V and 5 bases at J, with 4 bases in the middle. This CDR3 contains 11 residues. CDR1 and CDR2 (germline): SNHLY, FYNNEI. The CDR3 DNA reads as TGTGCCAGCAGTGATCAATATGGCTACACCTTC. This codes for CASSDQYGYTF.

The chain carries TRBV5-5 and TRBJ2-3; D gene unclear. This CDR3 region has 14 residues. Germline V gives CDR1 SGHKS, CDR2 YYEKEE (reference sequence). The V end was cut by 1 base, the J end by 5 bases, with 11 bases between. The CDR3 nucleotides read TGTGCCAGCAGCTTGACTCATTTAATAGATACGCAGTATTTT. It translates to CASSLTHLIDTQYF.

A note on this clone: Other nucleotide sequences from this sample produce the same CDR3. This chain joins TRBV30 and TRBJ2-7; D is uncertain. Trimming cost V 0 bases and J 3 bases, with 9 bases left between them. CDR1 is GTSNPN, CDR2 SVGIG, per germline (reference sequence). This CDR3 is 13 amino acids long. CDR3 amino acids: CAWSVGHLYEQYF. Written as DNA, the CDR3 is TGTGCCTGGAGTGTCGGGCATCTCTACGAGCAGTACTTC.

The sample holds one count of this clone. The rearrangement links TRBV19 to TRBJ1-4, with D uncertain. Trimming took 2 bases from V and 2 from J, leaving 18 bases between them. The CDR3 has 18 amino acids. The V gene's germline CDR1 is LNHDA and CDR2 SQIVND (reference sequence). CDR3 in amino acids: CASSIWDPELGTNEKLFF. The CDR3 bases are TGTGCCAGTAGTATATGGGATCCGGAGTTGGGCACTAATGAAAAACTGTTTTTT.

The chain employs TRBV7-6 and TRBJ2-7, with 12 bases that match TRBD2. V shed 5 bases and J 6 bases; nucleotides not matched to a gene: 11. The CDR3 covers 16 residues. CDR1 SGHVS and CDR2 FNYEAQ come from the germline V gene. The CDR3 reads CASSTLAGGEKGEQYF. CDR3 DNA sequence: TGTGCCAGCAGCACGCTAGCGGGAGGGGAAAAGGGCGAGCAGTACTTC.

The chain links TRBV13 to TRBJ1-2; possibly TRBD1 for D (5 bases). Trimming pared 6 bases from V and 7 bases from J, leaving 15 bases between. The germline gives CDR1 PRHDT, CDR2 FYEKMQ (reference sequence). The CDR3 loop spans 13 amino acids. This chain's CDR3 is CASSEEIRGGYTF. CDR3 DNA sequence: TGTGCCAGCAGTGAAGAGATTAGGGGTGGCTACACCTTC.

The CDR3 protein is CASRSGVKETQYF. The CDR3 bases are TGCGCCAGCAGGTCGGGAGTCAAGGAGACCCAGTACTTC. The chain is built from TRBV5-1 and TRBJ2-5, with D perhaps matching TRBD2 (6 bases). Between the trimmed V and J ends, which lost 5 bases and 5 bases, there was a span of 13 bases. This CDR3 region has 13 residues. Germline CDR1 SGHRS, CDR2 YFSETQ.

This clone was seen ten or more times. V is TRBV5-5 and J is TRBJ2-7, with 7 bases aligning to TRBD1. In germline, CDR1 is SGHKS, CDR2 YYEKEE (reference sequence). Trimming at V came to 1 base and at J to 7 bases, leaving 11 bases not matched to a gene. This CDR3 contains 15 residues. The CDR3 is CASSLSPTGVGEQYF. The CDR3 DNA reads as TGTGCCAGCAGCTTGTCCCCAACAGGGGTTGGAGAGCAGTACTTC.